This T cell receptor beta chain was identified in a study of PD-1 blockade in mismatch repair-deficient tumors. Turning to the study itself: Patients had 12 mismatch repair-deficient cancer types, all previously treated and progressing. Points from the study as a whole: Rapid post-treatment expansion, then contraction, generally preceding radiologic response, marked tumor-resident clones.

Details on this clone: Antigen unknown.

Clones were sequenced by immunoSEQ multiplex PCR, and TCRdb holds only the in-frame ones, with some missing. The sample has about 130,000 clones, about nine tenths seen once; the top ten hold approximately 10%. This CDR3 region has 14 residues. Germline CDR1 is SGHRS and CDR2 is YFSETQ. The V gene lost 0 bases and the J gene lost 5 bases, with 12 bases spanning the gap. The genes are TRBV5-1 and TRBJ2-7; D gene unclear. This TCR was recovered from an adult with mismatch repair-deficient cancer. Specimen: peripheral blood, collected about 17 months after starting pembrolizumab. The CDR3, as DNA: TGCGCCAGCAGCTTGGTAGGGCCCCCGGACGAGCAGTACTTC. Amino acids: CASSLVGPPDEQYF. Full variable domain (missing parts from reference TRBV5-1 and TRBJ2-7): KAGVTQTPRYLIKTRGQQVTLSCSPISGHRSVSWYQQTPGQGLQFLFEYFSETQRNKGNFPGRFSGRQFSNSRSEMNVSTLELGDSALYLCASSLVGPPDEQYFGPGTRLTVT.